The clone carrying this TCR beta chain has just a few counts. No antigen is known for it. V gave up 5 bases and J gave up 9 bases, with 17 bases separating them. Germline values: CDR1 SGHTA, CDR2 FQGTGA. The CDR3 length is 14 residues. TCRdb used MiXCR to reprocess the reads, holding one entry per CDR3 protein. The repertoire holds more than 85,000 distinct CDR3 sequences, with approximately 17% as singletons. The data were taken from a study of T cell repertoires in cytomegalovirus infection. Overall study context: CMV infection together with matching HLA type was indicated by public TCR beta signatures. Broader study findings: Summed public TCR beta family frequency identified CMV carriers bearing the relevant HLA. Dominant in the ex vivo response were TCR beta clonotypes restricted by HLA-C and specific for CMV.

Sequenced sample: PBMCs. This clonotype was obtained from a human donor in good health (CMV status not recorded). Some clones in this sample may be carry-over from other donors' samples. V is TRBV7-3 and J is TRBJ2-1; weak D call: TRBD2 (7 bases). For the CDR3, the DNA is TGTGCCAGCAGCCTTATAGGGGGGGGCAGTGAGCAGTTCTTC. Its translation: CASSLIGGGSEQFF.